This T cell receptor (beta chain) was identified in a study of shared clonotypes between healthy human individuals. This clone appeared once. Generated by immunoSEQ multiplex PCR, the TCRdb table keeps only in-frame clones and is missing some. The repertoire holds approximately 400,000 clones, around 96% seen once, with 0.32% in the top ten. Healthy HIV-negative adults with no recent acute infections or vaccinations were recruited as donors. Germline CDR1 reads MDHEN; CDR2 reads SYDVKM. The CDR3 is 14 amino acids. Trimming took 7 bases from V and 2 from J, leaving 9 bases between them. The source of this sequence is a man between 25 and 39 years old in good health. This sequence joins TRBV28 and TRBJ2-6, with D possibly matching TRBD1 (6 bases). Sequencing used memory CD8+ T cells sorted from blood. The subset is: CD45RO+ cells pooled with CCR7-negative TemRA cells. As DNA, the CDR3 is TGTGCCAGCAATAACAGGGCTGGGGCCAACGTCCTGACTTTC. It codes for CASNNRAGANVLTF. Looking up the rest from reference TRBV28 and TRBJ2-6 gives the full variable domain: DVKVTQSSRYLVKRTGEKVFLECVQDMDHENMFWYRQDPGLGLRLIYFSYDVKMKEKGDIPEGYSVSREKKERFSLILESASTNQTSMYLCASNNRAGANVLTFGAGSRLTVL.